The 21 T cell receptor beta chains reported below all come from one sample, sequenced in a study of blood T cell repertoires in COVID-19. Sequencing was performed with immunoSEQ multiplex PCR; in TCRdb, only in-frame clones are kept and a portion is missing. The sample shows roughly 220,000 clones, roughly 79% of them seen only once. Input material: peripheral blood. These receptors all stem from a woman older than 75 with COVID-19, enrolled during active disease.

In this sample, this clone turned up a few times. The chain couples TRBV9 to TRBJ1-1, with D perhaps matching TRBD1 (6 bases). Trimming removed 6 bases at V and 2 bases at J, with 11 bases between. The CDR3 spans 13 residues. Germline V lookup: CDR1 SGDLS, CDR2 YYNGEE. CDR3: CASTGDLNTEAFF. The CDR3 coding sequence is TGTGCCAGCACAGGGGATTTAAACACTGAAGCTTTCTTT. Using reference TRBV9 and TRBJ1-1 for the parts outside the CDR3, the full variable domain is DSGVTQTPKHLITATGQRVTLRCSPRSGDLSVYWYQQSLDQGLQFLIQYYNGEERAKGNILERFSAQQFPDLHSELNLSSLELGDSALYFCASTGDLNTEAFFGQGTRLTVV.

J is TRBJ2-3 and V is TRBV6-2 or TRBV6-3; TRBD2 matches 11 bases. The CDR3 sequence is 18 residues long. V trimming: 0 bases; J trimming: 0 bases; junction bases outside the gene matches: 5. Germline V lookup: CDR1 MNHEY, CDR2 SVGEGT. The CDR3 DNA reads TGTGCCAGCAGTTACTCAGGGACTAGCGGAGCTAGCACAGATACGCAGTATTTT. It specifies CASSYSGTSGASTDTQYF.

The V and J genes are TRBV18 and TRBJ2-7, with D possibly being TRBD1 (6 bases). The ends were cut back, 5 bases at V and 4 bases at J, with 9 bases in the middle. Germline loops: CDR1 KGHSH, CDR2 LQKENI. The CDR3 runs 12 residues. The chain's CDR3 is CASSSTGYEQYF. Here the CDR3 DNA reads TGTGCCAGCTCATCTACAGGGTACGAGCAGTACTTC. The full variable domain, its missing parts supplied by reference TRBV18 and TRBJ2-7, is NAGVMQNPRHLVRRRGQEARLRCSPMKGHSHVYWYRQLPEEGLKFMVYLQKENIIDESGMPKERFSAEFPKEGPSILRIQQVVRGDSAAYFCASSSTGYEQYFGPGTRLTVT.

The chain combines TRBV2 with TRBJ1-6; TRBD1 matches 8 bases. CDR1 SNHLY and CDR2 FYNNEI come from the germline V gene. V was pared by 7 bases and J by 7 bases, with 3 bases of the junction left unmatched. CDR3 length: 13 residues. CDR3 amino acids: CASIRDRNSPLHF. CDR3 DNA: TGTGCCAGCATCCGGGACAGGAATTCACCCCTCCACTTT.

J is TRBJ1-3 and V is TRBV5-5; 8 bases fit TRBD1. The CDR3 loop spans 15 amino acids. Losses at the gene ends were 2 bases for V and 2 bases for J; bases not matched to a gene: 3. CDR1 and CDR2 from the germline V gene are SGHKS and YYEKEE (reference sequence). In DNA form, the CDR3 reads TGTGCCAGCAGCTTCGAGACAGGGGCTGGAAACACCATATATTTT. This gives the protein CASSFETGAGNTIYF.

This chain connects TRBV15 to TRBJ2-1; perhaps TRBD2 as D (6 bases). CDR1 and CDR2 (germline): LNHNV, YYDKDF (reference sequence). Trimming stripped 5 bases from V and 10 bases from J, with 21 bases between. CDR3 length equals 15 residues. CDR3 loop: CATSSSGLPLEEQFF. CDR3 DNA: TGTGCCACCAGCTCTTCTGGACTACCCTTAGAAGAGCAGTTCTTC.

The V call is TRBV5-1, the J call TRBJ2-5, with a tentative D call TRBD2 (5 bases). This CDR3 has 15 residues. The V end lost 1 base, the J end lost 4 bases, and 14 bases lay between the germline ends. Germline values: CDR1 SGHRS, CDR2 YFSETQ. CDR3 in DNA: TGCGCCAGCAGCTTGCGAGGGTCGAAGGGAGAGACCCAGTACTTC. This translates into CASSLRGSKGETQYF.

The chain uses TRBV6-5 and TRBJ1-2, with D hard to call. Germline V gene lookup returns CDR1 MNHEY and CDR2 SVGAGI. The CDR3 runs to 12 residues. Trimming took 8 bases from V and 3 from J, leaving 10 bases between them. The CDR3 bases are TGTGCCAGCCGCGGTGGAGACTATGGCTACACCTTC. It translates to CASRGGDYGYTF.

V and J are TRBV5-1 and TRBJ2-2; maybe TRBD1 (5 bases). Germline V gene data show CDR1 as SGHRS and CDR2 as YFSETQ. The V gene lost 5 bases and the J gene lost 5 bases, with 25 bases spanning the gap. CDR3 length: 18 amino acids. CDR3 residues: CASRATLDRALGTGELFF. The CDR3 DNA reads TGCGCCAGCAGGGCAACCTTAGACAGAGCCCTTGGTACCGGGGAGCTGTTTTTT. The entire variable domain, with the rest obtained from reference TRBV5-1 and TRBJ2-2, is as follows: KAGVTQTPRYLIKTRGQQVTLSCSPISGHRSVSWYQQTPGQGLQFLFEYFSETQRNKGNFPGRFSGRQFSNSRSEMNVSTLELGDSALYLCASRATLDRALGTGELFFGEGSRLTVL.

The chain employs TRBV27 and TRBJ2-3; D is unresolved. The germline V gene has CDR1 MNHEY and CDR2 SMNVEV (reference sequence). The CDR3 has 16 residues. The V end lost 0 bases, the J end lost 5 bases, and 15 bases lay between the germline ends. The chain's CDR3 is CASSLSARPLGDTQYF. The CDR3 bases are TGTGCCAGCAGTTTATCAGCGCGCCCCCTGGGAGATACGCAGTATTTT.

This sequence joins TRBV29-1 and TRBJ2-3; 8 bases match TRBD1. Germline CDR1 is SQVTM and CDR2 is ANQGSEA. V trimming: 5 bases; J trimming: 6 bases; junction bases outside the gene matches: 1. CDR3 length equals 11 residues. This chain's CDR3 is CSVRQGDTQYF. Here the CDR3 DNA reads TGCAGCGTTCGACAGGGGGATACGCAGTATTTT.

The chain couples TRBV4-1 to TRBJ2-3; TRBD2 is a possible D gene (5 bases). Trimming left V 4 bases short and J 5 bases short, with 13 bases between. CDR1 and CDR2 (germline): MGHRA, YSYEKL. The CDR3 is 14 residues long. CDR3 nucleotide sequence: TGCGCCAGCAGCCCCGGGATGACGGGAGATACGCAGTATTTT. This sequence encodes CASSPGMTGDTQYF.

The gene calls are TRBV12-3 or TRBV12-4 and TRBJ2-3; D gene unclear. Trimming removed 6 bases from V and 9 bases from J, with 10 bases in between. CDR3 size: 11 residues. The CDR3, as DNA: TGTGCCAGCAGAGCCTTCGGGACGCAGTATTTT. Translation gives CASRAFGTQYF.

A word on this clone: Germline is not matched at one junction end, which may reflect a read error. Other nucleotide sequences in the sample specify the same CDR3. The chain employs TRBV7-7 and TRBJ2-5, with a possible D match to TRBD2 (6 bases). CDR3 size: 12 residues. Germline loops: CDR1 SSHAT, CDR2 FNYEAQ (reference sequence). The CDR3 nucleotides read TGTGCTAGCAGCCGAGGAGGGGAGACCCAGTACTTC. Translation gives CASSRGGETQYF.

This chain links TRBV3-1 (or the pseudogene TRBV3-2) with TRBJ1-1; TRBD1 aligns across 9 bases. CDR1 LGHDT and CDR2 YNNKEL come from the germline V gene (reference sequence). The CDR3 sequence is 14 residues long. With 4 bases clipped from V and 5 bases from J, the junction kept 5 bases outside the gene matches. DNA for the CDR3: TGTGCCAGCAGCCTTCGACAGGGGGGGACTGAAGCTTTCTTT. Amino acids: CASSLRQGGTEAFF.

The chain has TRBV10-3 and TRBJ1-2; TRBD1 is a possible D gene (5 bases). The CDR3 totals 13 residues. Trimming pared 5 bases from V and 1 base from J, leaving 8 bases between. Germline loops: CDR1 ENHRY, CDR2 SYGVKD. The CDR3: CAISLDSNYGYTF. The CDR3 nucleotides are TGTGCCATCAGTCTTGACAGTAACTATGGCTACACCTTC.

The chain employs TRBV5-4 and TRBJ1-2; 8 bases match TRBD1. The CDR3 spans 13 residues. Germline CDR1 and CDR2: SGHNT and YYREEE (reference sequence). After removal of 4 bases from V and 6 bases from J, the junction contained 5 bases not matched to a gene. The CDR3 sequence: CASSLRGPDGYTF. For the CDR3, the DNA is TGTGCCAGCAGCCTCAGGGGGCCGGATGGCTACACCTTC.

The sample holds many counts of this clone. The chain combines TRBV5-6 with TRBJ2-7, with a possible D match to TRBD2 (5 bases). Between the trimmed V and J ends, which lost 3 bases and 6 bases, there was a span of 7 bases. This CDR3 is built from 11 residues. Germline assignment: CDR1 SGHDT and CDR2 YYEEEE. The CDR3 protein is CASSYGGEQYF. Here the CDR3 DNA reads TGTGCCAGCAGCTATGGAGGCGAGCAGTACTTC.

This chain connects TRBV21-1 to TRBJ1-2. TRBV21-1 is designated a pseudogene. This CDR3 is built from 13 residues. CDR3 in amino acids: CASRAGSFYGYTF. The CDR3 nucleotides read TGTGCCAGCAGGGCGGGGAGCTTCTATGGCTACACCTTC.

In this sample, this clone turned up once. The chain uses TRBV28 and TRBJ1-5; 7 bases fit TRBD1. The germline CDR1 and CDR2 sequences are MDHEN and SYDVKM. The CDR3 loop spans 12 amino acids. V dropped 10 bases and J dropped 6; count of bases not matched to a gene: 6. The CDR3 region has the DNA TGTGCCAATCAGGGGGAAAGTCAGCCCCAGCATTTT. Its translation: CANQGESQPQHF.

This chain joins TRBV7-9 and TRBJ1-3; D gene ambiguous. CDR3 length: 13 residues. Trimming cost V 5 bases and J 3 bases, with 8 bases left between them. Germline V CDR1 and CDR2: SEHNR, FQNEAQ (reference sequence). CDR3 nucleotides: TGTGCCAGCAGCAATGCGGGTGGAAACACCATATATTTT. It codes for CASSNAGGNTIYF. Supplemented by reference TRBV7-9 and TRBJ1-3, the full variable domain reads DTGVSQNPRHKITKRGQNVTFRCDPISEHNRLYWYRQTLGQGPEFLTYFQNEAQLEKSRLLSDRFSAERPKGSFSTLEIQRTEQGDSAMYLCASSNAGGNTIYFGEGSWLTVV.